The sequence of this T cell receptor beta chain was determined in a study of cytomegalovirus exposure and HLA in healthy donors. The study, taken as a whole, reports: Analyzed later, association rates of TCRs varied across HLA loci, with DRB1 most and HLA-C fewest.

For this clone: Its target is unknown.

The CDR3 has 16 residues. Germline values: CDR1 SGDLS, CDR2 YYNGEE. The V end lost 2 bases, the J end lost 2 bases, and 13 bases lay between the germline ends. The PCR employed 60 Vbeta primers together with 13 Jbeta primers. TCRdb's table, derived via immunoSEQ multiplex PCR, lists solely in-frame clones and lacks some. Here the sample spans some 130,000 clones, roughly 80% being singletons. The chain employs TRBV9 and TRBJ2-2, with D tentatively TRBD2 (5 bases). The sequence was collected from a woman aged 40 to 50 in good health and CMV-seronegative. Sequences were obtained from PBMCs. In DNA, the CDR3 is TGTGCCAGCAGCGTCTTCCAGAGGGCCAACACCGGGGAGCTGTTTTTT. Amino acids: CASSVFQRANTGELFF.